One TCR beta chain is described in this entry. The data were obtained in a study of blood T cell repertoires in COVID-19. Overall study: Nucleic acid was either cDNA or gDNA, and it came from T cells, B-cell-depleted T cells, or PBMCs.

CDR3 length: 17 amino acids. The V and J ends lost 5 bases and 3 bases respectively, with 20 bases between them. Germline CDR1 LNHDA, CDR2 SQIVND (reference sequence). Profiled with immunoSEQ multiplex PCR; TCRdb holds only in-frame clones, not every one. The repertoire consists of tens of thousands of clones, with around 82% occurring once and the leading ten covering 2.5% to 3.5%. The TCR comes from a woman aged 55-70 years with acute or convalescent COVID-19. J is TRBJ1-5 and V is TRBV19, with D perhaps matching TRBD1 (6 bases). Sample: peripheral blood. CDR3: CASSYMGAGPSNQPQHF. CDR3 in DNA: TGTGCCAGTAGTTACATGGGGGCGGGCCCATCCAATCAGCCCCAGCATTTT.